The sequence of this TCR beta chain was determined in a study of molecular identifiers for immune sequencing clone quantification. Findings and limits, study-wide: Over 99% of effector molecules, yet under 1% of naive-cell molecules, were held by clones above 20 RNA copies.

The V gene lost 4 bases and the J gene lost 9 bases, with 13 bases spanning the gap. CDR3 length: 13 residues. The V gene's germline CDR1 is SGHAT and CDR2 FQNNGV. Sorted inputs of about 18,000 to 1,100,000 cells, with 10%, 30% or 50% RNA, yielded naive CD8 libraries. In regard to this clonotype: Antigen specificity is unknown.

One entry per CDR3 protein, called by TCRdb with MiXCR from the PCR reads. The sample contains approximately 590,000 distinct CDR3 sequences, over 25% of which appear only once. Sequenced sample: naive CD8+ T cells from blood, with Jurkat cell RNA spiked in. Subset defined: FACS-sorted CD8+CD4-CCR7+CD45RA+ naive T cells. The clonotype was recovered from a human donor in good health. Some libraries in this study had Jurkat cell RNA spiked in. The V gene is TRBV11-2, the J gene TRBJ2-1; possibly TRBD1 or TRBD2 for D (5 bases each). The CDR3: CASSSELDSEQFF. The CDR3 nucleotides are TGTGCCAGCAGCTCCGAACTAGACAGTGAGCAGTTCTTC.